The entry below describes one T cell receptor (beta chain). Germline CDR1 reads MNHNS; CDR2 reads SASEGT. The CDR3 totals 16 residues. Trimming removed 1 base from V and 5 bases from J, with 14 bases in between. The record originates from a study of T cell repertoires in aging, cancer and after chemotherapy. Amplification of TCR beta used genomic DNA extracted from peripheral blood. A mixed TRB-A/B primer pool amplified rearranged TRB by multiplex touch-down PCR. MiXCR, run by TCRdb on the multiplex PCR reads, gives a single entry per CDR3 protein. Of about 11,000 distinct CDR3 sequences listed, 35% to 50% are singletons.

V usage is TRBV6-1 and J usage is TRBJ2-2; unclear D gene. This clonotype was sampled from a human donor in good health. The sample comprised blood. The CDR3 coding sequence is TGTGCCAGCAGTGAAGTGGCGATTTGGGATACCGGGGAGCTGTTTTTT. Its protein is CASSEVAIWDTGELFF.